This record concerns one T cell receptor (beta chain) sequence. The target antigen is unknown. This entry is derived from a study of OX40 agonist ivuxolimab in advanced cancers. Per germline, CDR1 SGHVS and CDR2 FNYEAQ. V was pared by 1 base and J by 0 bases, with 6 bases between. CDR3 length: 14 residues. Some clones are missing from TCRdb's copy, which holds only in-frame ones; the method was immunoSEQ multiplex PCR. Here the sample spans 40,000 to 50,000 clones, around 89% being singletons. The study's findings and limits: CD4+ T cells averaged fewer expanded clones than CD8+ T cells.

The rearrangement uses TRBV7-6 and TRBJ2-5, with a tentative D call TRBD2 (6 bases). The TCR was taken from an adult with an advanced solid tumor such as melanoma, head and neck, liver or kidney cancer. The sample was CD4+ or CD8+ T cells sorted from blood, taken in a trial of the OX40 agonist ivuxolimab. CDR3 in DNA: TGTGCCAGCAGCTTAGGCGGGGACCAAGAGACCCAGTACTTC. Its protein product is CASSLGGDQETQYF.